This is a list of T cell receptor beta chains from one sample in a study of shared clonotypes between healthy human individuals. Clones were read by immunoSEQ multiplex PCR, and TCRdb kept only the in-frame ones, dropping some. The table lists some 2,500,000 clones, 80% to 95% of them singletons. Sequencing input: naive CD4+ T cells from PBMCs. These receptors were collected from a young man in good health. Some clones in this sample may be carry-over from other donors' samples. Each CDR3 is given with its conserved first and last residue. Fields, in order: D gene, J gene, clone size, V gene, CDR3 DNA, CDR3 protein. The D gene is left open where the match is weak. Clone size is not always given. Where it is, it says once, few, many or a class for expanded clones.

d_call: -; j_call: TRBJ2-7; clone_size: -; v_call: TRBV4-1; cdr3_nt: TGCGCCAGCAGCCAAAAGGCGGGGCAGATCCCCTACGAGCAGTACTTC; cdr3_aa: CASSQKAGQIPYEQYF
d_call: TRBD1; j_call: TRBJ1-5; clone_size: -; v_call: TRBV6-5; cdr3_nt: TGTGCCAGCGGAGCGACAGGGAGCAATCAGCCCCAGCATTTT; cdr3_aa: CASGATGSNQPQHF
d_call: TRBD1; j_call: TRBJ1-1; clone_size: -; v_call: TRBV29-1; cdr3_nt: TGCAGCGTCCACAACATGACAGGGGTTAGAGGAGCTTTCTTT; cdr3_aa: CSVHNMTGVRGAFF
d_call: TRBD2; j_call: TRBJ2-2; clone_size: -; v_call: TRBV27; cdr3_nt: TGTGCCAGCACCTCACGAGGGGAGGGCGTCACCGGGGAGCTGTTTTTT; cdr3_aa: CASTSRGEGVTGELFF
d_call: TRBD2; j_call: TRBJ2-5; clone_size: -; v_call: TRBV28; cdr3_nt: TGTGCCAGCAGTTTGGGCGGGAGGACCGAGGAGACCCAGTACTTC; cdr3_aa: CASSLGGRTEETQYF
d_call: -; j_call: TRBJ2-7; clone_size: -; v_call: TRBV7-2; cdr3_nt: TGTGCCAGCAGCTTAGCAGGTTTCTTCTACGAGCAGTACTTC; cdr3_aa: CASSLAGFFYEQYF
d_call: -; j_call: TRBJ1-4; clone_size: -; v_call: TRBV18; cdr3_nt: TGTGCCAGCTCACCACTGGCAACTAATGAAAAACTGTTTTTT; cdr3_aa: CASSPLATNEKLFF
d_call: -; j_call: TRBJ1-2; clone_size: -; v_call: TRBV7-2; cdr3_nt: TGTGCCAGCAGCTTCGGGCGGCTTCCTAACTATGGCTACACCTTC; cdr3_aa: CASSFGRLPNYGYTF
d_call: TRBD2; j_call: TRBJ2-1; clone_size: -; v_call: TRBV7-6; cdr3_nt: TGTGCCAGCAGCACTCCCCTCCGCGGGAGGGCCTACAATGAGCAGTTCTTC; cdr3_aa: CASSTPLRGRAYNEQFF
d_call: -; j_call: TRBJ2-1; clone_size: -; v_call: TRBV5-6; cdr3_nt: TGTGCCAGCAGCTTGGGATGGGAGTCCTACAATGAGCAGTTCTTC; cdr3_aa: CASSLGWESYNEQFF
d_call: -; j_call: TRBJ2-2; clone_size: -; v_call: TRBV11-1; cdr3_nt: TGTGCCAGCAGCTTATCCAGGGCCTATGTCGGGGAGCTGTTTTTT; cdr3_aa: CASSLSRAYVGELFF
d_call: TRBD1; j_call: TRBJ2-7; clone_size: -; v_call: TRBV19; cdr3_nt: TGTGCCAGTAGTATTTCAGGGACAGGGGGCTCCTACGAGCAGTACTTC; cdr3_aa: CASSISGTGGSYEQYF
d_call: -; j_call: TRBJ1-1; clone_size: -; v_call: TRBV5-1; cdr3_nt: TGCGCCAGCAGTCCCGAGGGTTCCGGGATGTCCACTGAAGCTTTCTTT; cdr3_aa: CASSPEGSGMSTEAFF
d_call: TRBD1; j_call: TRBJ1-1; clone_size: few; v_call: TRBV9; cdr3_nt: TGTGCCAGCAGCTCCCCCGGGACAGGGACTGAAGCTTTCTTT; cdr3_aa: CASSSPGTGTEAFF
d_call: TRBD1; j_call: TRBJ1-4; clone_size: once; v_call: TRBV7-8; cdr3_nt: TGTGCCAGCAGCTTAGCAGGGACAGGGAGGGGGAATGAAAAACTGTTTTTT; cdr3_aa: CASSLAGTGRGNEKLFF
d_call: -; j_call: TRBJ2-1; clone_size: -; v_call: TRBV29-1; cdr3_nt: TGCAGCGTTGGCGTACAACGCTCCTACAATGAGCAGTTCTTC; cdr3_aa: CSVGVQRSYNEQFF
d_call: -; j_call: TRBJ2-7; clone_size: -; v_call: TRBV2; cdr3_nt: TGTGCCAGCATCGGGGGACTTATACCCTACGAGCAGTACTTC; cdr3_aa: CASIGGLIPYEQYF
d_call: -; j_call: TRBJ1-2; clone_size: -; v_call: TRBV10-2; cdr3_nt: TGCGCCAGCAGTCCCGGCGAGGAAGGAGACTATGGCTACACCTTC; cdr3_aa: CASSPGEEGDYGYTF
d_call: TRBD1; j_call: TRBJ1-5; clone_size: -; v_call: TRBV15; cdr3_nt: TGTGCCACCAGCAGACAGGGGGGTAACAATCAGCCCCAGCATTTT; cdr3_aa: CATSRQGGNNQPQHF
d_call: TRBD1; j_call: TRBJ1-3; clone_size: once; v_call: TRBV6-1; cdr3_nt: TGTGCCAGCAGGAGGGACAGGAACGCTGGAAACACCATATATTTT; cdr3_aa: CASRRDRNAGNTIYF
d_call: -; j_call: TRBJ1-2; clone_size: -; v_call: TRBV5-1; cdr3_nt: TGCGCCAGCAGCTTGGAGGCGGGGTATGGCTACACCTTC; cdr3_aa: CASSLEAGYGYTF
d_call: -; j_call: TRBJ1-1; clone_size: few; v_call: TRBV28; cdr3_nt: TGTGCCAGCAGTTCCCCCGAGCGGCGGGAAGCTTTCTTT; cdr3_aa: CASSSPERREAFF
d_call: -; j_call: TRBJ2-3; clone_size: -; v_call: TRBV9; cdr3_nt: TGTGCCAGCAGCGTAGAAGCTTACACAGATACGCAGTATTTT; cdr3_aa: CASSVEAYTDTQYF
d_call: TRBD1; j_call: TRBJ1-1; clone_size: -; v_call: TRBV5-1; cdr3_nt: TGCGCCAGCAGCTTAGTGGGACAGGTCTACACTGAAGCTTTCTTT; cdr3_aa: CASSLVGQVYTEAFF
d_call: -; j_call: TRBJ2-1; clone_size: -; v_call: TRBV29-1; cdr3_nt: TGCAGCGCCTACAGGGACAATGAGCAGTTCTTC; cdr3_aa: CSAYRDNEQFF
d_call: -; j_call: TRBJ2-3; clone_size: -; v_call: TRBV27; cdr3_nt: TGTGCCAGCAGACTTGGAGGTCTAAGCACAGATACGCAGTATTTT; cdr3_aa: CASRLGGLSTDTQYF
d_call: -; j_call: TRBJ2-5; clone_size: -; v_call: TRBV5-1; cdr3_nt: TGCGCCAGCTCGGGGATTGGACAGTACCAAGAGACCCAGTACTTC; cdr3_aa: CASSGIGQYQETQYF
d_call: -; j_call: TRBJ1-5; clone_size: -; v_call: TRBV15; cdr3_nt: TGTGCCACCAGCAACCCGGCCCACAATCAGCCCCAGCATTTT; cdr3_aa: CATSNPAHNQPQHF
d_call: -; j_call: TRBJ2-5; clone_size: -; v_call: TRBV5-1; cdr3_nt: TGCGCCAGCAGCCTTAGTGGAGGGGGGCAAGAGACCCAGTACTTC; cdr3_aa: CASSLSGGGQETQYF
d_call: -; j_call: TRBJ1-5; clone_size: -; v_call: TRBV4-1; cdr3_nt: TGCGCCAGCAGCACACAGGACGATCAGCCCCAGCATTTT; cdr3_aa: CASSTQDDQPQHF
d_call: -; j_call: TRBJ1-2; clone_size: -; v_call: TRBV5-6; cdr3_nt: TGTGCCAGCAGCTCCCCGATAGCTAACTATGGCTACACCTTC; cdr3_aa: CASSSPIANYGYTF
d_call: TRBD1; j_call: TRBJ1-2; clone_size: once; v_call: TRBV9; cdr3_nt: TGTGCCAGCAGCCGGACAGGGCAAGACCGTGGAGGCTACACCTTC; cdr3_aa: CASSRTGQDRGGYTF
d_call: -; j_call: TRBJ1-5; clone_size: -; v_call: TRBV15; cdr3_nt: TGTGCCACCAGCCCCCGGGGAGGGTTTAATCAGCCCCAGCATTTT; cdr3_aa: CATSPRGGFNQPQHF
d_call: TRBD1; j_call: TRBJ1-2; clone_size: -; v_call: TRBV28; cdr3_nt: TGTGCCAGCAGTTTCGGGACAGGCATCGGGTATGGCTACACCTTC; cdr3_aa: CASSFGTGIGYGYTF
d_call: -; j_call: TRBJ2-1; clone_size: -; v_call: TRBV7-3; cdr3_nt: TGTGCCAGCAGACCCCCCGGCGGGATAACTTACAATGAGCAGTTCTTC; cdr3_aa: CASRPPGGITYNEQFF
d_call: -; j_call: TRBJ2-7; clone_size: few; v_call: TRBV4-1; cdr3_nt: TGCGCCAGCAGCCCACTAAGTAGCTCGGACGAGCAGTACTTC; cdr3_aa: CASSPLSSSDEQYF
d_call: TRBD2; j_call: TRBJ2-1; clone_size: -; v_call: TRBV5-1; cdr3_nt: TGCGCCAGCAGCCCCGGACTAGCGGGGGGAAATGAGCAGTTCTTC; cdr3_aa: CASSPGLAGGNEQFF
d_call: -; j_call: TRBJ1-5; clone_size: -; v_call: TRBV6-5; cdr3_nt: TGTGCCAGCAGTCGCGACAGGTTTTTTAGTCAGCCCCAGCATTTT; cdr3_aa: CASSRDRFFSQPQHF
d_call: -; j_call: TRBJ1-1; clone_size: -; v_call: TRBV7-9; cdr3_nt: TGTGCCAGCAGCTTAGCACGGTTGAACACTGAAGCTTTCTTT; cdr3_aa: CASSLARLNTEAFF
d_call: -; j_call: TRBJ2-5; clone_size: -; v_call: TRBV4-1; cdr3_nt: TGCGCCAGCAGCCAAGTCCGGGGGATGGCAGCGGACCCCTGGGAAGAGACCCAGTACTTC; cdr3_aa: CASSQVRGMAADPWEETQYF
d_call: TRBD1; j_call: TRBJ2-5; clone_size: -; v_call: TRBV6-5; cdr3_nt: TGTGCCAGCAGTTACGGACAGGGGCGTAGGGAGACCCAGTACTTC; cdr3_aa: CASSYGQGRRETQYF
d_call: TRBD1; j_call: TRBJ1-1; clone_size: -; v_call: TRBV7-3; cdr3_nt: TGTGCCAGCAGCCTGCACAGGGGCACTGAAGCTTTCTTT; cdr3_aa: CASSLHRGTEAFF
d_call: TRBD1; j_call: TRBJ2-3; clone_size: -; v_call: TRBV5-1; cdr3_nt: TGCGCCAGCAGCTGGACAGGGGACGCCACAGATACGCAGTATTTT; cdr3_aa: CASSWTGDATDTQYF
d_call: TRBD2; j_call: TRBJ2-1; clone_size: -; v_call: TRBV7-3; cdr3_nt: TGTGCCAGCAGCTTAACGAGTTTGCCAGCGGGAGGGAGCTCCTACAATGAGCAGTTCTTC; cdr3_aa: CASSLTSLPAGGSSYNEQFF
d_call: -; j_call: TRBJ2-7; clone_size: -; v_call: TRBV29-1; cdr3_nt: TGCAGCGTTGGGGAGGTAACCTACGAGCAGTACTTC; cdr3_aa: CSVGEVTYEQYF
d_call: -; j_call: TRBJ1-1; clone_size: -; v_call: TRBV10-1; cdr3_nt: TGCGCCAGCAGTGAGGGAGGGGGGAGGACTGAAGCTTTCTTT; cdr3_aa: CASSEGGGRTEAFF
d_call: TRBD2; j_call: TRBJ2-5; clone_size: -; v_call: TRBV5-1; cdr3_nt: TGCGCCAGCAGCGAAGTTGGGACTAGCGGAACAGAGACCCAGTACTTC; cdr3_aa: CASSEVGTSGTETQYF
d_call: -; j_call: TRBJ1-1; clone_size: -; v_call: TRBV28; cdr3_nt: TGTGCCAGCAGTCAGGGGTTTCGAACTGAAGCTTTCTTT; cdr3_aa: CASSQGFRTEAFF
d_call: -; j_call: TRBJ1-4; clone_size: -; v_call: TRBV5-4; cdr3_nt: TGTGCCAGCAGCATAAACCCGAGTGGGCGCACTAATGAAAAACTGTTTTTT; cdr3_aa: CASSINPSGRTNEKLFF